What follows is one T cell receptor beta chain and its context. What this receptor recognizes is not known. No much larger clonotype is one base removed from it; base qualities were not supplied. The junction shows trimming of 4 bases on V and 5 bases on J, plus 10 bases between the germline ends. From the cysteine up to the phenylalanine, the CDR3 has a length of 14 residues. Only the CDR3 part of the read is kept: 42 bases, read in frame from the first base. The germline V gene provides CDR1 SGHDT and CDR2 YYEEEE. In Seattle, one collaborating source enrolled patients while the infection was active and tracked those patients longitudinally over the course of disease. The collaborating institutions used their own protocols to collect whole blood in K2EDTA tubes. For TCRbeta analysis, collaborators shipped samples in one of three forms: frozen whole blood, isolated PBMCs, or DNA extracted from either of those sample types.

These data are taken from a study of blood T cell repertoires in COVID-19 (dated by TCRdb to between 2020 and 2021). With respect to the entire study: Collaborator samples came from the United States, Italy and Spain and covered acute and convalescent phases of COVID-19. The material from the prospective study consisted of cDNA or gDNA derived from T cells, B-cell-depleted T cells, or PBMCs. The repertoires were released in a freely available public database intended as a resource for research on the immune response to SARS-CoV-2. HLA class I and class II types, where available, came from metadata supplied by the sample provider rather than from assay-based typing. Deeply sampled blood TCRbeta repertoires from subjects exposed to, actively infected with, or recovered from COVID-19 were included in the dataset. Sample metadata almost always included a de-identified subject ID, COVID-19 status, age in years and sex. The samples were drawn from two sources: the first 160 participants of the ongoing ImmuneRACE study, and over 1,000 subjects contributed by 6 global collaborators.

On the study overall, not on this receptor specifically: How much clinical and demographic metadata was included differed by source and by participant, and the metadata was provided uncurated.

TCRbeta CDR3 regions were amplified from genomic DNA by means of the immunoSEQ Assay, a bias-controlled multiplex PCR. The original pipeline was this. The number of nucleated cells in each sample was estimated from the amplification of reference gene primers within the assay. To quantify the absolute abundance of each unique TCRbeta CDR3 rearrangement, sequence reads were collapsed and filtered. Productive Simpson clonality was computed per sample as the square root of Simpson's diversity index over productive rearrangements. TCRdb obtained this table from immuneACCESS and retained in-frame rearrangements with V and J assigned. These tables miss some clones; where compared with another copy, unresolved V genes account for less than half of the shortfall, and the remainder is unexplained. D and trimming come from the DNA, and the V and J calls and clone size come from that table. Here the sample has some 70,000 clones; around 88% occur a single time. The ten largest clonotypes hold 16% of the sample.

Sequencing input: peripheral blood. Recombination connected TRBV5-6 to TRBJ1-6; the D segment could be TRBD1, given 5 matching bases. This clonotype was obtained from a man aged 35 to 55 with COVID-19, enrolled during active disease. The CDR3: CASSTDSNNSPLHF. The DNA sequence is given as TGTGCCAGCAGCACCGACAGTAATAATTCACCCCTCCACTTT.